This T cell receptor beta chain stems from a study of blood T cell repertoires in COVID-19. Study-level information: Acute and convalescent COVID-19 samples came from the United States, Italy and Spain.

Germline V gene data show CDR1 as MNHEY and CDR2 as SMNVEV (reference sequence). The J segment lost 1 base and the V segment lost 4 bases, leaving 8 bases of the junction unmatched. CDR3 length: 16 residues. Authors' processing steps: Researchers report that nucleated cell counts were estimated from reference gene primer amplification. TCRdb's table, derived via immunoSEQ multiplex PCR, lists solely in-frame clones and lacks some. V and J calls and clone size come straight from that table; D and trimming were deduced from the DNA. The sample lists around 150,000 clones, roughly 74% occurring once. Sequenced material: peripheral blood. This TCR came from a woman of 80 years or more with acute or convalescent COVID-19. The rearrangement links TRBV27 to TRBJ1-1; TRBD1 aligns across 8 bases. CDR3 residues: CASSSGQGGGNTEAFF. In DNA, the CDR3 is TGTGCCAGCAGTTCCGGACAGGGAGGGGGGAACACTGAAGCTTTCTTT.